A single sample is the source of the 2 T cell receptor beta chains below, sequenced in a study of cytomegalovirus exposure and HLA in healthy donors. With 60 Vbeta and 13 Jbeta primers, the PCR was carried out. Assay: immunoSEQ multiplex PCR; the TCRdb copy retains only in-frame clones and omits some. The data show about 130,000 clones, 65% to 80% seen once. The sample comprised PBMCs. The receptors here all came from a woman aged 40-49 years in good health and CMV-seronegative.

This clone has a single count. The rearrangement uses TRBV27 and TRBJ2-5; TRBD2 agrees at 8 bases. With V trimmed by 6 bases and J by 5 bases, 5 bases remained unmatched. This CDR3 is 13 amino acids long. Germline V gene data show CDR1 as MNHEY and CDR2 as SMNVEV (reference sequence). The CDR3 protein is CASRNRGGETQYF. The CDR3 nucleotides are TGTGCCAGCAGGAACCGGGGGGGGGAGACCCAGTACTTC.

CDR3 residues: CASSLATSGRAATDTQYF. The CDR3 DNA follows: TGTGCCAGCAGCTTAGCGACTAGCGGGAGGGCCGCCACAGATACGCAGTATTTT. The chain is built from TRBV7-8 and TRBJ2-3, with 14 nucleotides matching TRBD2. This CDR3 is built from 18 residues. Per the germline V gene, CDR1 is SGHVS and CDR2 is FQNEAQ. V trimming: 0 bases; J trimming: 2 bases; junction bases outside the gene matches: 4. The full variable domain, its missing parts supplied by reference TRBV7-8 and TRBJ2-3, is GAGVSQSPRYKVAKRGQDVALRCDPISGHVSLFWYQQALGQGPEFLTYFQNEAQLDKSGLPSDRFFAERPEGSVSTLKIQRTQQEDSAVYLCASSLATSGRAATDTQYFGPGTRLTVL.